This T cell receptor beta chain was documented in a study of blood T cells in healthy people across ages. A second PCR, run for about 7 to 11 cycles, used a sample-barcoded 5' primer plus a J-beta primer mix. Every sample gave at least 3 million paired-end reads containing CDR3. MiXCR, run by TCRdb on the 5' RACE reads, gives a single entry per CDR3 protein. The profile shows about 640,000 distinct CDR3 sequences, about 53% of them singletons. The CDR3 loop spans 14 amino acids. Looked up from germline, CDR1 is SNHLY and CDR2 is FYNNEI. Trimming pared 2 bases from V and 3 bases from J, leaving 8 bases between. This clonotype came up a few times.

The chain recombines TRBV2 with TRBJ1-5, with D uncertain. Source material: blood. The receptor was derived from a man in his fifties or sixties in good health. CDR3: CASSERFNNQPQHF. CDR3 bases: TGTGCCAGCAGTGAACGGTTTAACAATCAGCCCCAGCATTTT.